The rows below give T cell receptor beta chains drawn from one sample of a study of blood T cell repertoires in COVID-19. Only in-frame clones appear in the TCRdb table, and some are missing; sequencing was by immunoSEQ multiplex PCR. In the table there are over 45,000 clones, over 75% of which are singletons. The sequencing input was peripheral blood. These receptors were obtained from a man in his sixties or seventies with acute or convalescent COVID-19. Both conserved end residues are part of each CDR3. A D gene is named only where the DNA matches it firmly. Clone size is not always given. Where it is, it says once, few, many or a class for expanded clones.

v_gene	abundance	j_gene	d_gene	CDR3aa	CDR3nt
TRBV30	NA	TRBJ2-6	NA	CAWRRGSTGANVLTF	TGTGCCTGGAGAAGGGGAAGCACTGGGGCCAACGTCCTGACTTTC
TRBV12-3/TRBV12-4	NA	TRBJ2-1	NA	CASTLRGNEQFF	TGTGCCAGCACCTTACGGGGGAATGAGCAGTTCTTC
TRBV28	once	TRBJ2-2	TRBD1	CASLPPLDRDTGELFF	TGTGCCAGCCTACCCCCGTTGGACAGGGACACCGGGGAGCTGTTTTTT
TRBV29-1	NA	TRBJ1-4	TRBD1	CSVNYRGAETNEKLFF	TGCAGCGTCAACTACAGGGGAGCGGAAACTAATGAAAAACTGTTTTTT
TRBV24-1	NA	TRBJ2-5	TRBD2	CATSDPGLAGASQETQYF	TGTGCCACCAGTGATCCCGGACTAGCGGGGGCCTCCCAAGAGACCCAGTACTTC
TRBV25-1	NA	TRBJ2-7	NA	CASTERTKGDEQYF	TGTGCCAGTACGGAACGAACCAAGGGGGACGAGCAGTACTTC
TRBV7-9	NA	TRBJ1-1	TRBD1	CASSLAGQGRTEAFF	TGTGCCAGCAGCTTAGCCGGACAGGGCAGGACTGAAGCTTTCTTT
TRBV7-2	NA	TRBJ1-2	NA	CASSSTRQGNYGYTF	TGTGCCAGCAGCTCAACGCGTCAGGGAAACTATGGCTACACCTTC
TRBV12-5	NA	TRBJ2-3	TRBD1	CASGLRPGQGNVNTQYF	TGTGCTAGTGGTTTGCGTCCGGGACAGGGGAACGTGAATACGCAGTATTTT
TRBV6-6	NA	TRBJ2-1	TRBD1	CASTAPDRGGNEQFF	TGTGCCAGCACCGCTCCGGACAGGGGCGGGAATGAGCAGTTCTTC
TRBV7-3	NA	TRBJ1-3	NA	CASSLRPGNTIYF	TGTGCCAGCAGCTTACGTCCCGGAAACACCATATATTTT
TRBV27	NA	TRBJ1-5	TRBD1	CASSDRGLGNQPQHF	TGTGCCAGCAGTGACAGGGGGCTTGGCAATCAGCCCCAGCATTTT
TRBV24-1	NA	TRBJ1-4	TRBD1	CATSDRRDRGEKLFF	TGTGCCACCAGTGATCGCCGGGACAGGGGGGAAAAACTGTTTTTT
TRBV6-6	NA	TRBJ2-6	NA	CASSSQGGGANVLTF	TGTGCCAGCAGTTCACAGGGAGGGGGGGCCAACGTCCTGACTTTC
TRBV19	NA	TRBJ2-4	TRBD2	CASSIARTRGGNIQYF	TGTGCCAGTAGTATTGCACGGACCCGGGGGGGGAACATTCAGTACTTC
TRBV9	NA	TRBJ1-4	NA	CASSVDSRNEKLFF	TGTGCCAGCAGCGTAGACAGCCGTAATGAAAAACTGTTTTTT
TRBV6-5	NA	TRBJ1-2	TRBD1	CASRRGTGAQGYTF	TGTGCCAGCAGGCGTGGGACAGGGGCTCAAGGCTACACCTTC
TRBV19	NA	TRBJ1-4	TRBD1	CASSIGPGGAREKLFF	TGTGCCAGTAGTATCGGGCCAGGGGGCGCCCGTGAAAAACTGTTTTTT
TRBV18	once	TRBJ2-3	TRBD1	CASSDRGDTQYF	TGTGCCAGCTCAGACAGGGGCGACACGCAGTATTTT
TRBV2	NA	TRBJ1-6	NA	CASSEGGGGSPLHF	TGTGCCAGCAGTGAGGGGGGTGGGGGATCACCCCTCCACTTT
TRBV18	NA	TRBJ1-6	NA	CASSPLKQNNSPLHF	TGTGCCAGCTCACCACTGAAACAGAATAATTCACCCCTCCACTTT
TRBV19	once	TRBJ2-6	NA	CASSPQGSGANVLTF	TGTGCCAGTAGTCCCCAGGGTTCTGGGGCCAACGTCCTGACTTTC
TRBV27	NA	TRBJ1-5	NA	CASSLVSNQPQHF	TGTGCCAGCAGCCTTGTCTCCAATCAGCCCCAGCATTTT
TRBV7-2	NA	TRBJ2-5	TRBD2	CASGPSGQETQYF	TGTGCCAGCGGGCCTAGCGGCCAAGAGACCCAGTACTTC
TRBV15	NA	TRBJ2-6	NA	CATSRGASNSGANVLTF	TGTGCCACCAGCAGAGGAGCTAGCAACTCTGGGGCCAACGTCCTGACTTTC
TRBV25-1	NA	TRBJ1-6	NA	CASSEFGTGRESPLHF	TGTGCCAGCAGTGAATTCGGTACGGGGAGGGAGTCACCCCTCCACTTT
TRBV18	NA	TRBJ1-1	NA	CASSPWGGDTEAFF	TGTGCCAGCTCACCTTGGGGGGGGGACACTGAAGCTTTCTTT
TRBV5-8	once	TRBJ2-7	TRBD1	CASSLGPRQGISYEQYF	TGTGCCAGCAGCTTGGGCCCCCGACAGGGGATTTCCTACGAGCAGTACTTC
TRBV14	few	TRBJ1-6	TRBD1	CASSQLQGNSPLHF	TGTGCCAGCAGCCAGTTACAGGGGAATTCACCCCTCCACTTT
TRBV6-4	NA	TRBJ2-1	TRBD2	CASSASPSSRGGEQFF	TGTGCCAGCAGTGCGTCCCCCTCCAGCCGGGGGGGGGAGCAGTTCTTC
TRBV11-2	NA	TRBJ2-7	NA	CASTTYSYEQYF	TGTGCCAGCACTACCTACTCCTACGAGCAGTACTTC
TRBV28	NA	TRBJ2-5	TRBD2	CASSVLAGAGETQYF	TGTGCCAGCAGTGTACTAGCGGGGGCCGGGGAGACCCAGTACTTC
TRBV11-2	NA	TRBJ2-7	NA	CASSSIREDPYEQYF	TGTGCCAGCAGCTCCATCAGGGAGGACCCCTACGAGCAGTACTTC
TRBV14	once	TRBJ1-1	NA	CASTFRGQLGMNTEAFF	TGTGCCAGCACCTTCAGGGGCCAACTAGGAATGAACACTGAAGCTTTCTTT
TRBV3-1/TRBV3-2	NA	TRBJ1-1	NA	CASRGGAEAFF	TGTGCCAGCCGGGGGGGCGCTGAAGCTTTCTTT
TRBV21-1	NA	TRBJ2-7	NA	CASSPGQGDLSYEQYF	TGTGCCAGCAGCCCGGGACAGGGGGACCTTTCCTACGAGCAGTACTTC
TRBV30	NA	TRBJ2-7	NA	CAWSAETAGYEQYF	TGTGCCTGGAGTGCGGAGACAGCAGGCTACGAGCAGTACTTC
TRBV6-5	NA	TRBJ1-2	NA	CASSYTGLGSRGYTF	TGTGCCAGCAGTTACACCGGACTGGGTTCGAGGGGCTACACCTTC
TRBV19	NA	TRBJ1-4	NA	CASSAPRETNEKLFF	TGTGCCAGTAGTGCGCCCCGGGAAACTAATGAAAAACTGTTTTTT
TRBV24-1	NA	TRBJ1-2	NA	CATSDPGAGYGYTF	TGTGCCACCAGTGACCCAGGGGCCGGCTATGGCTACACCTTC
TRBV6-5	once	TRBJ2-7	TRBD1	CASSYAGTGPYEQYF	TGTGCCAGCAGTTACGCCGGGACAGGGCCATACGAGCAGTACTTC
TRBV7-3	NA	TRBJ2-5	NA	CASSLGAGERETQYF	TGTGCCAGCAGCTTAGGGGCAGGGGAACGGGAGACCCAGTACTTC